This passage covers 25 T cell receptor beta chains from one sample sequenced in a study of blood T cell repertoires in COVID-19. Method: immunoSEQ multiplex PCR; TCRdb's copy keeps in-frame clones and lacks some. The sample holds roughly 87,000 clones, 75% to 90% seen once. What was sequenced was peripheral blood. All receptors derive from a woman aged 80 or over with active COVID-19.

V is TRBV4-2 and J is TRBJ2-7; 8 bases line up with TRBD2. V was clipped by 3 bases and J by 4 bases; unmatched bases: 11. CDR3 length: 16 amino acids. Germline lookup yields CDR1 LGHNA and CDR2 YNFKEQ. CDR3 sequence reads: CASSQAGSGGLYEQYF. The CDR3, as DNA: TGTGCCAGCAGCCAGGCCGGATCGGGAGGGCTGTACGAGCAGTACTTC.

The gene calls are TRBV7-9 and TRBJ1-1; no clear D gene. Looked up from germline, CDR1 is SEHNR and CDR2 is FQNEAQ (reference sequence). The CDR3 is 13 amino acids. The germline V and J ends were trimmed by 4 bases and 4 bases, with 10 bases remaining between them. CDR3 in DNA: TGTGCCAGCAGCTCCCTATCGCTCACTGAAGCTTTCTTT. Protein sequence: CASSSLSLTEAFF.

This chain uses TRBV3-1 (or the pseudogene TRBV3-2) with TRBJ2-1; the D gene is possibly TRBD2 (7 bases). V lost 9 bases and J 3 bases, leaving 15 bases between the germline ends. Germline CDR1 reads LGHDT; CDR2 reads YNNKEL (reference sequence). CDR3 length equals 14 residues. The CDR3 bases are TGTGCCAGTAGGGGGGGATTGGACTACAATGAGCAGTTCTTC. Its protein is CASRGGLDYNEQFF.

CDR3: CASSSSGASGNYEQYF. CDR3 bases: TGTGCCAGCAGCTCCTCCGGGGCTAGCGGGAACTACGAGCAGTACTTC. The V and J genes are TRBV11-2 and TRBJ2-7; 9 bases agree with TRBD2. Losses at the gene ends were 4 bases for V and 3 bases for J; bases not matched to a gene: 10. The CDR3 covers 16 residues. Germline V lookup: CDR1 SGHAT, CDR2 FQNNGV.

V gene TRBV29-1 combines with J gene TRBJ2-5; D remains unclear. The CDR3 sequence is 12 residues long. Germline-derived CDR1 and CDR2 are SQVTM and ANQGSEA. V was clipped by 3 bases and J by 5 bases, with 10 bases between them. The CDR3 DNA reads TGCAGCGTTGAGATGTCCGGGGAGACCCAGTACTTC. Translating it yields CSVEMSGETQYF. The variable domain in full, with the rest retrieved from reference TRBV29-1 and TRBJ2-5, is SAVISQKPSRDICQRGTSLTIQCQVDSQVTMMFWYRQQPGQSLTLIATANQGSEATYESGFVIDKFPISRPNLTFSTLTVSNMSPEDSSIYLCSVEMSGETQYFGPGTRLLVL.

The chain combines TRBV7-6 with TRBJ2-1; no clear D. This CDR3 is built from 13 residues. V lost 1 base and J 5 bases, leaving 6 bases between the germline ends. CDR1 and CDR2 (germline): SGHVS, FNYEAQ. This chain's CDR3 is CASSLGRDNEQFF. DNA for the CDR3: TGTGCCAGCAGCTTAGGCCGAGACAATGAGCAGTTCTTC.

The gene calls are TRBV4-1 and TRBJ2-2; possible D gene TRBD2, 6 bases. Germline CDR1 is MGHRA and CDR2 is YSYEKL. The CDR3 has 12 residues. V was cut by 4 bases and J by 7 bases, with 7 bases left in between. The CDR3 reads CASSRGIGELFF. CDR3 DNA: TGCGCCAGCAGCCGCGGGATCGGGGAGCTGTTTTTT.

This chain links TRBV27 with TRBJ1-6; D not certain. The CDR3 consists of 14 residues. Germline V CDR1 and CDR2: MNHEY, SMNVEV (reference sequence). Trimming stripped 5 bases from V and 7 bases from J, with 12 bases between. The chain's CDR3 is CASSQGRGNSPLHF. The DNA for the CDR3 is TGTGCCAGCAGTCAAGGACGGGGAAATTCACCCCTCCACTTT.

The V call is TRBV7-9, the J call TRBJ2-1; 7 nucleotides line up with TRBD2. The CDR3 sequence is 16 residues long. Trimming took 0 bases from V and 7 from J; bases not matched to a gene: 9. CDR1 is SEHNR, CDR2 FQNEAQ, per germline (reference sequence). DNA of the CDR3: TGTGCCAGCAGCTTAGCGGGAGGGCCGTTGTTTAATGAGCAGTTCTTC. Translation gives CASSLAGGPLFNEQFF.

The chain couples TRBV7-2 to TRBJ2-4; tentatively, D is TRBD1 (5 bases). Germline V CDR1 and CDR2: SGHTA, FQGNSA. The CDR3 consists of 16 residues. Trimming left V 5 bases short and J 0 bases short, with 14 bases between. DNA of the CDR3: TGTGCCAGCAGCCCTCGACAGACAGTAGCCAAAAACATTCAGTACTTC. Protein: CASSPRQTVAKNIQYF. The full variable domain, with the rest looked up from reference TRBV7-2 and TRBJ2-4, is GAGVSQSPSNKVTEKGKDVELRCDPISGHTALYWYRQSLGQGLEFLIYFQGNSAPDKSGLPSDRFSAERTGGSVSTLTIQRTQQEDSAVYLCASSPRQTVAKNIQYFGAGTRLSVL.

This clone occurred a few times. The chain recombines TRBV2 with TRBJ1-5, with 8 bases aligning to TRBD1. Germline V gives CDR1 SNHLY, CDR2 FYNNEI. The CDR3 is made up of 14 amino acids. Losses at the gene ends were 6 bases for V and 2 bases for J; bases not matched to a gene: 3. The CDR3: CASSLGQGNQPQHF. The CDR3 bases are TGTGCCAGCAGCCTGGGACAGGGCAATCAGCCCCAGCATTTT.

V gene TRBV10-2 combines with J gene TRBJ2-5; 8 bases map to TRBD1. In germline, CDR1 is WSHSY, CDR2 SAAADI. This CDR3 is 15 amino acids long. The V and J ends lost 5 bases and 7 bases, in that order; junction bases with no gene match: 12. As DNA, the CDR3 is TGCGCCAGCAGTTCAGGGACAGGTGGATCGGGGACCCAGTACTTC. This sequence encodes CASSSGTGGSGTQYF.

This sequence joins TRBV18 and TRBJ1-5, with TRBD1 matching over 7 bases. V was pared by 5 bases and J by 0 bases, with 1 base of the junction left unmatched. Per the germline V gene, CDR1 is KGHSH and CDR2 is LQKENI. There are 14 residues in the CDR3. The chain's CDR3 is CASSGTASNQPQHF. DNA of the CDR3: TGTGCCAGCTCAGGGACAGCTAGCAATCAGCCCCAGCATTTT. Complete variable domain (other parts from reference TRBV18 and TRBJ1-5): NAGVMQNPRHLVRRRGQEARLRCSPMKGHSHVYWYRQLPEEGLKFMVYLQKENIIDESGMPKERFSAEFPKEGPSILRIQQVVRGDSAAYFCASSGTASNQPQHFGDGTRLSIL.

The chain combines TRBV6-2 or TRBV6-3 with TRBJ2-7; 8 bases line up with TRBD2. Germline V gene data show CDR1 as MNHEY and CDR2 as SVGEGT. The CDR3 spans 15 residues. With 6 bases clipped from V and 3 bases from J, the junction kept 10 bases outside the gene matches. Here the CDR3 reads CASSHPAGDRYEQYF. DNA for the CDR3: TGTGCCAGCAGCCACCCAGCGGGAGATCGCTACGAGCAGTACTTC.

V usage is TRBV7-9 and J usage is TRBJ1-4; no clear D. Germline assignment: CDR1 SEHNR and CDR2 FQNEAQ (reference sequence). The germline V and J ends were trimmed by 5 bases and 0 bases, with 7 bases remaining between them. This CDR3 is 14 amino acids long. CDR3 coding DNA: TGTGCCAGCAGCGGACTGGCAACTAATGAAAAACTGTTTTTT. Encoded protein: CASSGLATNEKLFF. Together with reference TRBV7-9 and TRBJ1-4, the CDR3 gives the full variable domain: DTGVSQNPRHKITKRGQNVTFRCDPISEHNRLYWYRQTLGQGPEFLTYFQNEAQLEKSRLLSDRFSAERPKGSFSTLEIQRTEQGDSAMYLCASSGLATNEKLFFGSGTQLSVL.

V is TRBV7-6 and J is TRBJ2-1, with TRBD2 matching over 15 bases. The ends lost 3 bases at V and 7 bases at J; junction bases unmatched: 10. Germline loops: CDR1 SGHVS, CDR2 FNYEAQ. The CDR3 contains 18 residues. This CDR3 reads CASSFGTSGRKLLNEQFF. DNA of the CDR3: TGTGCCAGCAGCTTCGGGACTAGCGGGAGGAAGTTACTGAATGAGCAGTTCTTC.

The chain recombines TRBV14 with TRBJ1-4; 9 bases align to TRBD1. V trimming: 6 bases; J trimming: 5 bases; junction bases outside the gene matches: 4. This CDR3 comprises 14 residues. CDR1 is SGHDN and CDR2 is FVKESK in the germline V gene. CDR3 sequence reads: CASSRDRVNEKLFF. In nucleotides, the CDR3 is TGTGCCAGCAGTCGGGACAGGGTGAATGAAAAACTGTTTTTT.

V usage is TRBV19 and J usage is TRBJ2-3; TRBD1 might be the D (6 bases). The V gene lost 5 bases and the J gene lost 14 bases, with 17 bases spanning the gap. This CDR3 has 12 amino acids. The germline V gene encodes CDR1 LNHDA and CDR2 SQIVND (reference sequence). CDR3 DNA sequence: TGTGCCAGTAGTGCACCAGGGGAGAGTTTGTATTTT. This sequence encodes CASSAPGESLYF.

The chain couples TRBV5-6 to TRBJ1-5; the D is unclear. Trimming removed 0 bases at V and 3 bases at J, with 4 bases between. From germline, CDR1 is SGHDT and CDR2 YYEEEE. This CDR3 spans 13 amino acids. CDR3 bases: TGTGCCAGCAGCTTGGGAGTCAATCAGCCCCAGCATTTT. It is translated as CASSLGVNQPQHF.

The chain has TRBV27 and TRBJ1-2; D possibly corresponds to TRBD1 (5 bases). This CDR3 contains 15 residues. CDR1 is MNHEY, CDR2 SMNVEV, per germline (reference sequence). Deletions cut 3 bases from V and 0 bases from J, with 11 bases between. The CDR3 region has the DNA TGTGCCAGCAGTTTGGGCGGGGGTTCTAACTATGGCTACACCTTC. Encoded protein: CASSLGGGSNYGYTF.

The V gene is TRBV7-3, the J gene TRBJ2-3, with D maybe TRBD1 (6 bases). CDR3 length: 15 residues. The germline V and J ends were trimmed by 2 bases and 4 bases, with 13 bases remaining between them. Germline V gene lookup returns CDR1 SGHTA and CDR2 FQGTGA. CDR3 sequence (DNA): TGTGCCAGCAGCTTAGGCAGTGGGGGCCCAGATACGCAGTATTTT. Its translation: CASSLGSGGPDTQYF.

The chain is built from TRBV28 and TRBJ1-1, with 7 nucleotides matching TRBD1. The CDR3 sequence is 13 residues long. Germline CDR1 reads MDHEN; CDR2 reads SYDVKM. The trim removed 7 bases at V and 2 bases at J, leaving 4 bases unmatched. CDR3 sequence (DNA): TGTGCCAGCAATCTAGGGGGCAACACTGAAGCTTTCTTT. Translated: CASNLGGNTEAFF. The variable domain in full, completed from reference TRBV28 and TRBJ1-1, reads DVKVTQSSRYLVKRTGEKVFLECVQDMDHENMFWYRQDPGLGLRLIYFSYDVKMKEKGDIPEGYSVSREKKERFSLILESASTNQTSMYLCASNLGGNTEAFFGQGTRLTVV.

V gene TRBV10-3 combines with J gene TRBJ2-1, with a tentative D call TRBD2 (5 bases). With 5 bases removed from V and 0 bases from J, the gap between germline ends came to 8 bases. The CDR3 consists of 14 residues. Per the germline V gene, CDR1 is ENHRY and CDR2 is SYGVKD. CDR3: CAISSGPSYNEQFF. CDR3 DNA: TGTGCCATCAGTAGCGGCCCCTCCTACAATGAGCAGTTCTTC.

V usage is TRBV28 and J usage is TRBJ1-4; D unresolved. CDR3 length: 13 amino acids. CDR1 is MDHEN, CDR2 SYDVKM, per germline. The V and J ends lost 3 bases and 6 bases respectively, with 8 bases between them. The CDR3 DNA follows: TGTGCCAGCAGTTTCATCCAGGATGAAAAACTGTTTTTT. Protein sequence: CASSFIQDEKLFF. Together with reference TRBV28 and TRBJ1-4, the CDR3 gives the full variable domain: DVKVTQSSRYLVKRTGEKVFLECVQDMDHENMFWYRQDPGLGLRLIYFSYDVKMKEKGDIPEGYSVSREKKERFSLILESASTNQTSMYLCASSFIQDEKLFFGSGTQLSVL.

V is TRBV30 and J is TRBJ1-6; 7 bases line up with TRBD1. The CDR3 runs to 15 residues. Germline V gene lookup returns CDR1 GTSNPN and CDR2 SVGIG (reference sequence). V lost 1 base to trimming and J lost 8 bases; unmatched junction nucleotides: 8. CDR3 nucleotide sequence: TGTGCCTGGAGTGCGGACAGGTTTATCGATTCACCCCTCCACTTT. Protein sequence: CAWSADRFIDSPLHF.